Sequencing of this TCR beta chain was carried out in a study of CD8 T cells in ankylosing spondylitis. Germline CDR1 and CDR2: DFQATT and SNEGSKA (reference sequence). Trimming pared 4 bases from V and 2 bases from J, leaving 11 bases between. The length of the CDR3 is 13 residues. One entry per CDR3 protein results from TCRdb running MiXCR on the 5' RACE reads. The repertoire holds around 300,000 distinct CDR3 sequences, with about 15% as singletons. Study-wide results and limits: Disease-linked clones proved CD8+ and comparatively uncommon in peripheral blood. Blood from ankylosing spondylitis patients appeared to carry a characteristic eight-variant TCR beta motif. Certain motif variants had earlier appeared in reactive arthritis synovial fluid and blood.

Remarks on this clonotype: What it recognizes is unknown.

This rearrangement joins TRBV20-1 to TRBJ1-1; no definite D call. This clonotype originated in a male donor with ankylosing spondylitis or in good health (not recorded which). The specimen was blood, either unsorted or a sorted T cell fraction (not recorded which). The CDR3 bases are TGCAGTGCTAAGGAACATATAAACACTGAAGCTTTCTTT. Amino acid sequence: CSAKEHINTEAFF.